Below, 6 T cell receptor beta chains from the same sample are listed, as sequenced in a study of blood T cell repertoires in COVID-19. The protocol was immunoSEQ multiplex PCR, while the TCRdb copy is restricted to in-frame clones and leaves out a portion. The table lists 170,000 or so clones, 75% to 80% of them singletons. Sequenced input: peripheral blood. The receptors originated from a woman aged 70-85 years with acute or convalescent COVID-19.

The rearrangement uses TRBV3-1 (or the pseudogene TRBV3-2) and TRBJ2-6; a possible D gene is TRBD1 (5 bases). V was trimmed by 1 base and J by 1 base, leaving 14 bases between them. The CDR3 contains 18 residues. In germline, CDR1 is LGHDT, CDR2 YNNKEL (reference sequence). In nucleotides, the CDR3 is TGTGCCAGCAGCCAAGCCGCCCTCAGGGTATCTGGGGCCAACGTCCTGACTTTC. Translation: CASSQAALRVSGANVLTF.

The chain combines TRBV3-1 (or the pseudogene TRBV3-2) with TRBJ1-2; 7 bases align to TRBD1. Germline V gene data show CDR1 as LGHDT and CDR2 as YNNKEL (reference sequence). CDR3 size: 15 residues. The junction had 8 bases not matched to a gene; V was cut back by 3 bases and J by 4 bases. The CDR3 sequence: CASSQPGTEVYGYTF. CDR3 coding DNA: TGTGCCAGCAGCCAGCCCGGGACAGAAGTCTATGGCTACACCTTC.

This clone came up a few times. CDR3 region: CASSLGQGAYGPQHF. CDR3 sequence (DNA): TGTGCCAGCAGCTTAGGACAGGGGGCGTACGGGCCCCAGCATTTT. This chain connects TRBV5-5 to TRBJ1-5; 11 bases are shared with TRBD1. Losses at the gene ends were 2 bases for V and 9 bases for J; bases not matched to a gene: 7. This CDR3 spans 15 amino acids. Germline V gene lookup returns CDR1 SGHKS and CDR2 YYEKEE (reference sequence). The variable domain in full, with the rest retrieved from reference TRBV5-5 and TRBJ1-5, is DAGVTQSPTHLIKTRGQQVTLRCSPISGHKSVSWYQQVLGQGPQFIFQYYEKEERGRGNFPDRFSARQFPNYSSELNVNALLLGDSALYLCASSLGQGAYGPQHFGDGTRLSIL.

The rearrangement links TRBV3-1 (or the pseudogene TRBV3-2) to TRBJ2-5, with a possible D match to TRBD2 (6 bases). With 0 bases removed from V and 5 bases from J, the gap between germline ends came to 13 bases. Per germline, CDR1 LGHDT and CDR2 YNNKEL (reference sequence). This CDR3 spans 15 amino acids. CDR3 in amino acids: CASSQERGGVETQYF. CDR3 bases: TGTGCCAGCAGCCAAGAGAGAGGAGGGGTCGAGACCCAGTACTTC.

As regards this clone: Other DNA sequences in the same sample also yield this CDR3. This chain links TRBV19 with TRBJ2-1, with 10 bases aligning to TRBD2. Germline V CDR1 and CDR2: LNHDA, SQIVND (reference sequence). CDR3 length: 14 residues. CDR3 protein: CASLAGGSYNEQFF. Written as DNA, the CDR3 is TGTGCTTCTTTAGCGGGAGGCTCCTACAATGAGCAGTTCTTC.

This clone was counted at least ten times. The V call is TRBV12-5, the J call TRBJ1-5; TRBD1 agrees at 9 bases. Germline V gives CDR1 LGHNT, CDR2 FRNRAP. The CDR3 sequence is 15 residues long. The V and J ends lost 6 bases and 7 bases, in that order; junction bases with no gene match: 10. CDR3 in amino acids: CASGTDRGFGQPQHF. The CDR3 bases are TGTGCTAGTGGCACAGACAGGGGGTTCGGACAGCCCCAGCATTTT. The full variable domain, in which reference TRBV12-5 and TRBJ1-5 provide the parts outside the CDR3, is DARVTQTPRHKVTEMGQEVTMRCQPILGHNTVFWYRQTMMQGLELLAYFRNRAPLDDSGMPKDRFSAEMPDATLATLKIQPSEPRDSAVYFCASGTDRGFGQPQHFGDGTRLSIL.